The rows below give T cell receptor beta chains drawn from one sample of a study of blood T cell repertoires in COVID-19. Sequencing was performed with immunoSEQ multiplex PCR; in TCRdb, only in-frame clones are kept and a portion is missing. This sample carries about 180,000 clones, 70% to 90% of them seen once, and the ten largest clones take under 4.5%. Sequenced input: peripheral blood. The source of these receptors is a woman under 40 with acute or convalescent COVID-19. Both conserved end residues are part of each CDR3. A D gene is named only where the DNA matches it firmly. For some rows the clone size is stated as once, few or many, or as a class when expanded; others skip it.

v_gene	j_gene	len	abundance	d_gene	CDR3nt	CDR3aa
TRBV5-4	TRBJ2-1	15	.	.	TGTGCCAGCAGCTTGGGTGACTCACCCAACCGAAGACAGTTCTTC	CASSLGDSPNRRQFF
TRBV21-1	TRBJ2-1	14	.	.	TGTGCCAGCAGCAAGGGTCAGGGGTACAATGAGCAGTTCTTC	CASSKGQGYNEQFF
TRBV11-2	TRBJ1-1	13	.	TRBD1	TGTGCCAGCAGCATGGGACAGGGCGGTGAAGCTTTCTTT	CASSMGQGGEAFF
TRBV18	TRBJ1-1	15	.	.	TGTGCCAGCTCACTCGCAGGGTATGCGGACACTGAAGCTTTCTTT	CASSLAGYADTEAFF
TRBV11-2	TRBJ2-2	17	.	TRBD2	TGTGCCAGCAGGCTCACAAGAGGCGGGAGAAATACCGGGGAGCTGTTTTTT	CASRLTRGGRNTGELFF
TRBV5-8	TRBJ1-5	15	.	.	TGTGCCAGCTCCCGGGGGGCCAGCGAAGGGCAGCCCCAGCATTTT	CASSRGASEGQPQHF
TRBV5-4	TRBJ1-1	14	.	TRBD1	TGTGCCAGCAGGTTCGATACAGGGGCCGATGAAGCTTTCTTT	CASRFDTGADEAFF
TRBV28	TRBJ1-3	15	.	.	TGTGCCAGCTCTACTGGGACAAACTCTGGAAACACCATATATTTT	CASSTGTNSGNTIYF
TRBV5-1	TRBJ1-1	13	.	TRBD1	TGCGCCAGCAGCCCCCAGGGGGACATAGTGGCTTTCTTT	CASSPQGDIVAFF
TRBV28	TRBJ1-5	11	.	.	TGTGCCAGCAGTTTTCCGGAGCCCCAGCATTTT	CASSFPEPQHF
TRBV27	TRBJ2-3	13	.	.	TGTGCCAGCAGACACGCCAGAGGGGATACGCAGTATTTT	CASRHARGDTQYF
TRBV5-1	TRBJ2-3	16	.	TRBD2	TGCGCCAGCAGCGCGGGCAGCGGGACCGACACAGATACGCAGTATTTT	CASSAGSGTDTDTQYF
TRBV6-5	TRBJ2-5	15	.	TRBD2	TGTGCCAGCAGAGACGCGGGAGGAGGGGTAGAGACCCAGTACTTC	CASRDAGGGVETQYF
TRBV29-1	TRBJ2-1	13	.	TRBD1	TGCAGCGTGCGACAGGGGGGGTACAATGAGCAGTTCTTC	CSVRQGGYNEQFF
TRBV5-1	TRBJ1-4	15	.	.	TGCGCCAGCAGCTTGGTGGAGGGAGGGAACGAAAAACTGTTTTTT	CASSLVEGGNEKLFF
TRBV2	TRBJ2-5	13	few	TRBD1	TGTGCCAGCAAGACAGGGGATGTGGAGACCCAGTACTTC	CASKTGDVETQYF
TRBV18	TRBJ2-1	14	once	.	TGTGCCAGCTCACCAGCGGTCGGTACGGATGAGCAGTTCTTC	CASSPAVGTDEQFF
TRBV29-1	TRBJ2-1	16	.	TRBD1	TGCAGCGTGACTACACCCGGGACCACAGGGGGCAATGAGCAGTTCTTC	CSVTTPGTTGGNEQFF
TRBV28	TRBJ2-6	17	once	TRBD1	TGTGCCAGCAGTCGGACAGGGTATGGATCTGGGGCCAACGTCCTGACTTTC	CASSRTGYGSGANVLTF
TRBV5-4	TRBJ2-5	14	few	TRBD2	TGTGCCAGCAGCCTGGGACTAGCGGGAGTCGGGATTCACTTC	CASSLGLAGVGIHF
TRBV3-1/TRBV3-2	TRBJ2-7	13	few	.	TGTGCCAGCAGCCAATTGGCGGCCTACGAGCAGTACTTC	CASSQLAAYEQYF
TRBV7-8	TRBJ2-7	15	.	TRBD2	TGTGCCAGCAGCTTAAGACTAGCGGGAGCGGGAGAGCAGTACTTC	CASSLRLAGAGEQYF
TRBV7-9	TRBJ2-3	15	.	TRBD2	TGTGCCAGCGATGACTGGGGGCGGGAGGAGGATACGCAGTATTTT	CASDDWGREEDTQYF
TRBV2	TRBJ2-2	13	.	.	TGTGCCAGCAGTGAAAGGGGATCCGGGGAGCTGTTTTTT	CASSERGSGELFF
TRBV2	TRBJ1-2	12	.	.	TGTGCCAGCAGTGCTGCTAACTATGGCTACACCTTC	CASSAANYGYTF
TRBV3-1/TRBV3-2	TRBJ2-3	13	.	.	TGTGCCAGCAGCCAAGAAGCCACAGATACGCAGTATTTT	CASSQEATDTQYF
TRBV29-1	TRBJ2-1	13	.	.	TGCAGCGTTCTAGATAGGTTTTACAATGAGCAGTTCTTC	CSVLDRFYNEQFF
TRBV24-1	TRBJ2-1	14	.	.	TGTGCCACCAGTGATTTGAACACCATCAATGAGCAGTTCTTC	CATSDLNTINEQFF
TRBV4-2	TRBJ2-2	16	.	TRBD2	TGTGCCAGCAGCCAACCTAGCGGGAGTGTCACCGGGGAGCTGTTTTTT	CASSQPSGSVTGELFF
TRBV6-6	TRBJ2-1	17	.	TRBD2	TGTGCCAGCAGTCGCCGGACCGGGACTAGCGGGAGCAATGAGCAGTTCTTC	CASSRRTGTSGSNEQFF
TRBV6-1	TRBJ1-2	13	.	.	TGTGCCAGCAGTGAATCAGCTAACTATGGCTACACCTTC	CASSESANYGYTF
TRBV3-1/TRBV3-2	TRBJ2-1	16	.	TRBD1	TGTGCCAGCAGCGGTCACAAGGGACAGTGGAACAATGAGCAGTTCTTC	CASSGHKGQWNNEQFF
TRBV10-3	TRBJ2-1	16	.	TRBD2	TGTGCCATCAGTGGGACCGGGACTAGCGGGACTTTTGAGCAGTTCTTC	CAISGTGTSGTFEQFF
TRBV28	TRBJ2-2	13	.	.	TGTGCCAGCAGTTTGCAGGGTACGAGGGAGCTGTTTTTT	CASSLQGTRELFF
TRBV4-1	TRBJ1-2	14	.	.	TGCGCCAGCAGCCAAGATGCAAACTCCTATGGCTACACCTTC	CASSQDANSYGYTF
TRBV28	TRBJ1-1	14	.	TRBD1	TGTGCCAGCAGGGGACAGGGGGTGATAACTGAAGCTTTCTTT	CASRGQGVITEAFF
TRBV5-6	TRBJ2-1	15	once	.	TGTGCCAGCAGCTTGGGGGGACACTCCTACAATGAGCAGTTCTTC	CASSLGGHSYNEQFF
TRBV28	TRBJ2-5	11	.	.	TGTGCCAGCAGTTTACAGGGGACCCAGTACTTC	CASSLQGTQYF
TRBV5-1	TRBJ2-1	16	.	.	TGCGCCAGCAGTCCCCTGCCCGGGAGATCCTACAATGAGCAGTTCTTC	CASSPLPGRSYNEQFF
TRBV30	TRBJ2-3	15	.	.	TGTGCCTGGAGTTATGGGGGCTGGATGTCAGATACGCAGTATTTT	CAWSYGGWMSDTQYF
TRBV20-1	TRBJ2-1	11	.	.	TGCAGTGCTGCTGCGGACAATGAGCAGTTCTTC	CSAAADNEQFF
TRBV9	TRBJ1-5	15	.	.	TGTGCCAGCAGCGTGGGCAGCTCCAGCAATCAGCCCCAGCATTTT	CASSVGSSSNQPQHF
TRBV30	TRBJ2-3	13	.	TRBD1	TGTGCCTGGAGTGTCCAGGGGGCAGATACGCAGTATTTT	CAWSVQGADTQYF
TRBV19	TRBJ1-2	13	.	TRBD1	TGTGCCAGTAGTCTTCGGACAGGGAATGGCTACACCTTC	CASSLRTGNGYTF
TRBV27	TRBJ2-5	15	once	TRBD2	TGTGCCAGCAGTGGGGAGCGGGAGTTCCGGGAGACCCAGTACTTC	CASSGEREFRETQYF
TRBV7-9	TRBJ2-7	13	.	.	TGTGCCAGCAGCCCAGGGGTCCACTACGAGCAGTACTTC	CASSPGVHYEQYF
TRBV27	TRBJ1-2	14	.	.	TGTGCCAGCAGGCCCGCGGGCCTCTACTATGGCTACACCTTC	CASRPAGLYYGYTF
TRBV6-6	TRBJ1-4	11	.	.	TGTGCCAGCAGCCGGGAAGAAAAACTGTTTTTT	CASSREEKLFF
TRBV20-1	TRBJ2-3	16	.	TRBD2	TGCAGTGCTAGTTCCCCACTAGCGGCTAGCACAGATACGCAGTATTTT	CSASSPLAASTDTQYF
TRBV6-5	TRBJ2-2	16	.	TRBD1	TGTGCCAGCAGTTACTCGAACAGGGGGCTGGCCGGGGAGCTGTTTTTT	CASSYSNRGLAGELFF
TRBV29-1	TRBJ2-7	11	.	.	TGCAGCGTACGGGTGGCCTACGAGCAGTACTTC	CSVRVAYEQYF
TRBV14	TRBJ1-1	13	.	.	TGTGCCAGCAGCCTACAGACAGCCGGGGGAGCTTTCTTT	CASSLQTAGGAFF
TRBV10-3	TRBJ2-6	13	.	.	TGTGCCACGCAGGGGCCTGGGGCCAACGTCCTGACTTTC	CATQGPGANVLTF
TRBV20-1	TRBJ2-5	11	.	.	TGCAGTGCCTTTTCAAGGGGGACCCAGTACTTC	CSAFSRGTQYF